A single sample gave rise to the 11 T cell receptor beta chains below, sequenced in a study of control samples from healthy donors and cancer patients. TCRdb keeps only in-frame clones here, not all; method: immunoSEQ multiplex PCR. Of 350,000 to 450,000 clones listed, over 75% are singletons. Sequencing was carried out using PBMCs. These receptors originate from a man aged 35-49 years with head and neck cancer.

The chain's CDR3 is CAIGDTSSYEQYF. CDR3 sequence (DNA): TGTGCCATAGGGGACACCAGCTCCTACGAGCAGTACTTC. This sequence joins TRBV10-3 and TRBJ2-7; perhaps TRBD1 as D (6 bases). Trimming stripped 9 bases from V and 0 bases from J, with 12 bases between. There are 13 residues in the CDR3. Germline V CDR1 and CDR2: ENHRY, SYGVKD.

As regards this clone: The junction differs from germline at one of its ends, possibly a read error. This rearrangement joins TRBV29-1 to TRBJ2-1, with 7 nucleotides matching TRBD2. CDR3 length: 13 amino acids. Germline V gene data show CDR1 as SQVTM and CDR2 as ANQGSEA. This CDR3 reads CSFDGRSYNEQFF. CDR3 coding DNA: TGCAGCTTTGACGGGAGGTCATACAATGAGCAGTTCTTC.

This chain uses TRBV25-1 with TRBJ2-7; 8 nucleotides agree with TRBD1. The CDR3 length is 15 residues. J gave up 7 bases and V 1 base, and 9 bases lay outside the gene matches. Germline V gene sequence: CDR1 MGHDK, CDR2 SYGVNS. In DNA form, the CDR3 reads TGTGCCAGCAGTGAATCGGGGACAGGTTCGCTGGAGCAGTACTTC. Amino acids: CASSESGTGSLEQYF.

The chain couples TRBV28 to TRBJ1-2; the D gene is possibly TRBD1 (5 bases). Trimming removed 6 bases at V and 3 bases at J, with 20 bases between. Germline values: CDR1 MDHEN, CDR2 SYDVKM. CDR3 size: 16 residues. CDR3 sequence reads: CASSRPGTPEDYGYTF. CDR3 bases: TGTGCCAGCAGCAGACCCGGGACTCCGGAGGACTATGGCTACACCTTC.

The chain uses TRBV19 and TRBJ1-5, with D maybe TRBD1 (5 bases). Germline assignment: CDR1 LNHDA and CDR2 SQIVND (reference sequence). Trimming shortened V by 4 bases and J by 5 bases, and 12 bases separated the two germline ends. This CDR3 region has 14 residues. The CDR3 here is CASSTQGFHQPQHF. The CDR3 DNA reads TGTGCCAGTAGTACTCAGGGTTTCCATCAGCCCCAGCATTTT.

The chain is built from TRBV18 and TRBJ1-4, with D hard to call. V lost 2 bases and J 3 bases, leaving 13 bases between the germline ends. This CDR3 is built from 16 residues. From germline, CDR1 is KGHSH and CDR2 LQKENI. The CDR3 protein is CASSPKLGSSNEKLFF. The CDR3 DNA follows: TGTGCCAGCTCACCAAAATTGGGCAGTTCTAATGAAAAACTGTTTTTT. The full variable domain, in which reference TRBV18 and TRBJ1-4 provide the parts outside the CDR3, is NAGVMQNPRHLVRRRGQEARLRCSPMKGHSHVYWYRQLPEEGLKFMVYLQKENIIDESGMPKERFSAEFPKEGPSILRIQQVVRGDSAAYFCASSPKLGSSNEKLFFGSGTQLSVL.

This sequence joins TRBV19 and TRBJ2-7; 7 bases fit TRBD2. The J segment lost 3 bases and the V segment lost 3 bases, leaving 5 bases of the junction unmatched. The CDR3 contains 14 residues. Germline CDR1 reads LNHDA; CDR2 reads SQIVND (reference sequence). CDR3 residues: CASSMGGGDYEQYF. The CDR3 nucleotides read TGTGCCAGTAGTATGGGGGGGGGAGACTACGAGCAGTACTTC.

The chain combines TRBV28 with TRBJ2-2; 14 nucleotides match TRBD2. Germline V gene sequence: CDR1 MDHEN, CDR2 SYDVKM. This CDR3 region has 17 residues. J was trimmed by 5 bases and V by 3 bases; bases with no gene match: 5. CDR3 coding DNA: TGTGCCAGCAGTTTGTTTGGACTAGCGGGGGGAACCGGGGAGCTGTTTTTT. Translating gives CASSLFGLAGGTGELFF.

This clone was seen once. The chain employs TRBV6-1 and TRBJ1-5; D gene uncertain. The CDR3 is made up of 13 amino acids. CDR1 is MNHNS and CDR2 is SASEGT in the germline V gene. Trimming removed 0 bases at V and 4 bases at J, with 4 bases between. CDR3 in DNA: TGTGCCAGCAGTGAAGCGCGAAATCAGCCCCAGCATTTT. Encoded protein: CASSEARNQPQHF.

This chain joins TRBV5-4 and TRBJ2-5; 14 bases fit TRBD2. V shed 3 bases, J shed 3 bases, and the junction held 4 bases outside the gene matches. Germline CDR1 is SGHNT and CDR2 is YYREEE (reference sequence). The CDR3 is 16 amino acids. CDR3: CASSSRTSGGKETQYF. The CDR3 region has the DNA TGTGCCAGCAGCTCCCGGACTAGCGGGGGGAAAGAGACCCAGTACTTC. Supplemented by reference TRBV5-4 and TRBJ2-5, the full variable domain reads ETGVTQSPTHLIKTRGQQVTLRCSSQSGHNTVSWYQQALGQGPQFIFQYYREEENGRGNFPPRFSGLQFPNYSSELNVNALELDDSALYLCASSSRTSGGKETQYFGPGTRLLVL.

The rearrangement joins TRBV3-1 (or the pseudogene TRBV3-2) to TRBJ2-5; TRBD2 aligns across 11 bases. CDR1 and CDR2 from the germline V gene are LGHDT and YNNKEL (reference sequence). The CDR3 has 15 residues. Losses at the gene ends were 4 bases for V and 1 base for J; bases not matched to a gene: 2. The CDR3 protein is CASSRLAGPQETQYF. The CDR3 coding sequence is TGTGCCAGCAGCCGACTAGCGGGGCCCCAAGAGACCCAGTACTTC.